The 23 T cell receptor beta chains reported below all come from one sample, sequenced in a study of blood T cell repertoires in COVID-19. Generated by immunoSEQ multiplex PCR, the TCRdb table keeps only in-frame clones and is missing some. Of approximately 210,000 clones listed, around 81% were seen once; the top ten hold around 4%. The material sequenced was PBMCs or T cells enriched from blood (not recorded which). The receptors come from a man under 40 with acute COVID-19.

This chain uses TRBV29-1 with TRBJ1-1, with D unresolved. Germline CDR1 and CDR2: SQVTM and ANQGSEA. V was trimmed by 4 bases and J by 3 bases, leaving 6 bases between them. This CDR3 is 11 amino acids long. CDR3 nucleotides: TGCAGCGTTGTAGTCGACACTGAAGCTTTCTTT. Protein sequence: CSVVVDTEAFF. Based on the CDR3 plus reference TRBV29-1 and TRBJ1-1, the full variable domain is SAVISQKPSRDICQRGTSLTIQCQVDSQVTMMFWYRQQPGQSLTLIATANQGSEATYESGFVIDKFPISRPNLTFSTLTVSNMSPEDSSIYLCSVVVDTEAFFGQGTRLTVV.

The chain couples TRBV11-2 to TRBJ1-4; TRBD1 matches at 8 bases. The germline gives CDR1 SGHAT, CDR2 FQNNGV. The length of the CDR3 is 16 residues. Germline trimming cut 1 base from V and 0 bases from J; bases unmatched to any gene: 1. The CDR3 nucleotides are TGTGCCAGCAGCTTAGGGACAGGGTCAACTAATGAAAAACTGTTTTTT. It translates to CASSLGTGSTNEKLFF.

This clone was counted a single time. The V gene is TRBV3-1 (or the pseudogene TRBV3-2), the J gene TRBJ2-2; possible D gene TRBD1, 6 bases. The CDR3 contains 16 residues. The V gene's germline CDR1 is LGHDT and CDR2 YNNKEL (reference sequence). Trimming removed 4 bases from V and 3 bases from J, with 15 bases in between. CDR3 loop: CASSLRKTGDTGELFF. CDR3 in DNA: TGTGCCAGCAGCCTTAGGAAGACAGGAGACACCGGGGAGCTGTTTTTT.

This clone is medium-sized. DNA for the CDR3: TGTGCCAGCAGTATGGGACAGGGGTCGAATCAGCCCCAGCATTTT. Translating gives CASSMGQGSNQPQHF. This chain joins TRBV28 and TRBJ1-5, with 10 bases that match TRBD1. Trimming at V came to 5 bases and at J to 4 bases, leaving 5 bases not matched to a gene. The CDR3 totals 15 residues. The germline CDR1 and CDR2 sequences are MDHEN and SYDVKM.

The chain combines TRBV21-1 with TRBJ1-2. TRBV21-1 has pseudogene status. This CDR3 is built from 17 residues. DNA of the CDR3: TGTGCCAGCAGCGGTTGGACTAGGCCGAACCCTGAGTATGGCTACACCTTC. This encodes CASSGWTRPNPEYGYTF.

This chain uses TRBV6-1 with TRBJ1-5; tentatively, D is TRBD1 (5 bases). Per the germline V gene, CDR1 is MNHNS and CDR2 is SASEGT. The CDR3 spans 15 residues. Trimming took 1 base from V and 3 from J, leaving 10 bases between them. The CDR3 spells CASSEGRGANQPQHF. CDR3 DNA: TGTGCCAGCAGTGAAGGGAGGGGTGCCAATCAGCCCCAGCATTTT.

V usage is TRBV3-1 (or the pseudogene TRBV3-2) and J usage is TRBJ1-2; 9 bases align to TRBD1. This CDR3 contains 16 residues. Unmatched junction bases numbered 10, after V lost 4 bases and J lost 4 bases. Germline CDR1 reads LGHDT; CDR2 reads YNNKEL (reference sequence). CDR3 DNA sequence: TGTGCCAGCAGCCTTACAGGGGGCTCGGGATCCTATGGCTACACCTTC. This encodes CASSLTGGSGSYGYTF.

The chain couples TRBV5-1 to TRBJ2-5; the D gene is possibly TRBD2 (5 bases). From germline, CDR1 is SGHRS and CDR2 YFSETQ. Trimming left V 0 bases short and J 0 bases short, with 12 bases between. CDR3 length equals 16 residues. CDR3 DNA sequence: TGCGCCAGCAGCTTGGCCGTGCAGGACTACCAAGAGACCCAGTACTTC. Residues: CASSLAVQDYQETQYF.

The CDR3 loop reads CATKGGRNTEAFF. CDR3 bases: TGCGCCACTAAGGGAGGGAGGAACACTGAAGCTTTCTTT. The gene calls are TRBV10-1 and TRBJ1-1; D is uncertain. V was pared by 10 bases and J by 1 base, with 13 bases between. Looked up from germline, CDR1 is WNHNN and CDR2 is SYGVQD (reference sequence). The CDR3 sequence is 13 residues long.

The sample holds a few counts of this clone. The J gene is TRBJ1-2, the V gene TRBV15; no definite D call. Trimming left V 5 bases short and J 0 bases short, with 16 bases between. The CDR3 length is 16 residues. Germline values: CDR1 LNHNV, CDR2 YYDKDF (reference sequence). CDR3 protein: CATSPGTLLTNYGYTF. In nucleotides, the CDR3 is TGTGCCACCAGCCCAGGAACGTTACTTACTAACTATGGCTACACCTTC.

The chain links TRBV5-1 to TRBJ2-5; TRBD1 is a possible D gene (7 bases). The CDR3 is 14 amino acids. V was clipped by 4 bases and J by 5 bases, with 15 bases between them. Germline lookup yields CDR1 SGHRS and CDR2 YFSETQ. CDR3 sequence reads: CASSGTTGRETQYF. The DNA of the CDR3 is TGCGCCAGCAGCGGAACGACAGGGAGGGAGACCCAGTACTTC.

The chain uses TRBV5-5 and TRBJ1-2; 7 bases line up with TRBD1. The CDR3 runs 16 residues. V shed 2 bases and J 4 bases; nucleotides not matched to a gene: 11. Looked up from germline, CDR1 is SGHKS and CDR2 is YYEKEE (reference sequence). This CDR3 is CASSLWTGTKSYGYTF. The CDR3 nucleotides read TGTGCCAGCAGCTTATGGACAGGAACGAAGAGCTATGGCTACACCTTC.

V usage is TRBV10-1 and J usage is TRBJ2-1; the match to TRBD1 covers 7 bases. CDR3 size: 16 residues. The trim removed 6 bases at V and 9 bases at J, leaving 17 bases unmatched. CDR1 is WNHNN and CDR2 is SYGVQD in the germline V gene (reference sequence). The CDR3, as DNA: TGCGCCAGCAGACGGAGACAGGGTCTATGTGTGTGTGAGCAGTTCTTC. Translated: CASRRRQGLCVCEQFF.

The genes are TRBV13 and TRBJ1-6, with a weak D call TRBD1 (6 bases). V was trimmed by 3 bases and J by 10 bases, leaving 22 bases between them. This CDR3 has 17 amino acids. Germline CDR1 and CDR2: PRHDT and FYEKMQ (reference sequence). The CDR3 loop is CASSLKDRGLPGSPLHF. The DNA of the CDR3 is TGTGCCAGCAGCTTGAAGGACAGAGGGTTACCGGGGTCACCCCTCCACTTT.

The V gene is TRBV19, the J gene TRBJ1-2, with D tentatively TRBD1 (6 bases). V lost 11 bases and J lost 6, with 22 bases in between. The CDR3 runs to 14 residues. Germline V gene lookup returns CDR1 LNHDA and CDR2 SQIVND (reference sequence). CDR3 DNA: TGTGCCGTACACAGAGGGGGAAGAGCGGATGGCTACACCTTC. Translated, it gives CAVHRGGRADGYTF.

CDR3 DNA: TGTGCCAGCAGCTTCCGGGGGGGCTCCTACGAGCAGTACTTC. It specifies CASSFRGGSYEQYF. The V call is TRBV13, the J call TRBJ2-7; 8 bases match TRBD2. V was clipped by 3 bases and J by 0 bases; unmatched bases: 1. The CDR3 loop spans 14 amino acids. CDR1 is PRHDT and CDR2 is FYEKMQ in the germline V gene (reference sequence).

The CDR3 DNA sequence: TGTGCCAGTAGTCCACAGGGATCCGACGAGCAGTACTTC. This translates into CASSPQGSDEQYF. This chain connects TRBV19 to TRBJ2-7; the D gene is possibly TRBD1 (6 bases). The ends were cut back, 5 bases at V and 5 bases at J, with 13 bases in the middle. The CDR3 covers 13 residues. The germline V gene has CDR1 LNHDA and CDR2 SQIVND (reference sequence).

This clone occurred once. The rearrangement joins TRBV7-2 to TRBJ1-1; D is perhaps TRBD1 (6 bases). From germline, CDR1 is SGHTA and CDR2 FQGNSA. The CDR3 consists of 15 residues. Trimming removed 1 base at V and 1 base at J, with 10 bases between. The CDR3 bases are TGTGCCAGCAGCTTAGTGGTAGGGGGGAACACTGAAGCTTTCTTT. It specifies CASSLVVGGNTEAFF.

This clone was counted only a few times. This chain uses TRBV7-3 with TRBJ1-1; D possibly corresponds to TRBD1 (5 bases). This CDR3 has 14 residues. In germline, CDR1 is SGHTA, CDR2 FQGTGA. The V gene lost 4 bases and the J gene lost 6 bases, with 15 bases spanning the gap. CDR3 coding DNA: TGTGCCAGCAGCTCTGCAGGGAACTCCCCTGAAGCTTTCTTT. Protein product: CASSSAGNSPEAFF.

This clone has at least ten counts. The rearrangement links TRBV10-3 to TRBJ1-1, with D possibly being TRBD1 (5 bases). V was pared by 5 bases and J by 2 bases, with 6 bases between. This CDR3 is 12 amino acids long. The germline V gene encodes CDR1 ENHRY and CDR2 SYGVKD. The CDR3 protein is CAISQGNTEAFF. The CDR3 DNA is TGTGCCATCAGTCAGGGAAACACTGAAGCTTTCTTT.

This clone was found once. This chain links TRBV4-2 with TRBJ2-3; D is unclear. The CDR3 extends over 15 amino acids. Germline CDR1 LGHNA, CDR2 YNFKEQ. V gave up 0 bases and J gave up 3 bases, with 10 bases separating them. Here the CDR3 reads CASSQDPSATDTQYF. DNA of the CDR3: TGTGCCAGCAGCCAAGACCCAAGCGCGACAGATACGCAGTATTTT.

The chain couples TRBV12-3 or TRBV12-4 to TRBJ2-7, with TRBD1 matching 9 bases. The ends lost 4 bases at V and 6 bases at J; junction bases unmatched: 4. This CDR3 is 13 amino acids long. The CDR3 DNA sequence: TGTGCCAGCAGTTCGGGACAGGGCATCGAGCAGTACTTC. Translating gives CASSSGQGIEQYF.

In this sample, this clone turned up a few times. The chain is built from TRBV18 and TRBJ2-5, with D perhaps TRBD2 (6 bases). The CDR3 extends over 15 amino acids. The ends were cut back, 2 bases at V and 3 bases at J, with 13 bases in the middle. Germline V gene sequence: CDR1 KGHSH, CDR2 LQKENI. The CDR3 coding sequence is TGTGCCAGCTCACCAGTGGGGGGTACGAAAGAGACCCAGTACTTC. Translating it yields CASSPVGGTKETQYF.